The rows below give T cell receptor beta chains drawn from one sample of a study of type 1 regulatory T cells. Via MiXCR, TCRdb re-called the reads, giving one row per CDR3 protein. The sample contains 80,000 to 100,000 distinct CDR3 sequences, 25% to 40% of which appear only once. The specimen sequenced was CD4+ T cells, either the whole sample or a sorted fraction (not recorded which). Every receptor here comes from a human donor in good health. Both conserved end residues are part of each CDR3. A D gene is named only where the DNA matches it firmly. Expanded clones are given a class, and other clones once, few, many or no size at all.

V	D	size	J	CDR3	DNA
TRBV12-3/TRBV12-4	NA	NA	TRBJ2-3	CASSILGSVDTQYF	TGTGCCAGCAGTATTCTAGGGAGTGTCGATACGCAGTATTTT
TRBV7-9	NA	NA	TRBJ1-5	CASSSQKGVGDGNQPQHF	TGTGCCAGCAGCTCTCAGAAAGGGGTAGGGGATGGCAATCAGCCCCAGCATTTT
TRBV19	NA	NA	TRBJ2-4	CASSPARGDIQYF	TGTGCCAGTAGTCCCGCTAGAGGGGACATTCAGTACTTC
TRBV2	TRBD1	few	TRBJ1-1	CASSADTGATEAFF	TGTGCCAGCAGCGCAGACACAGGGGCCACTGAAGCTTTCTTT
TRBV6-2/TRBV6-3	TRBD1	few	TRBJ2-5	CASRRGQAKETQYF	TGTGCCAGCAGACGGGGACAGGCTAAAGAGACCCAGTACTTC
TRBV20-1	NA	few	TRBJ2-7	CSAARSSYEQYF	TGCAGTGCGGCCAGAAGCTCCTACGAGCAGTACTTC
TRBV5-1	NA	NA	TRBJ2-7	CASSLGRATYEQYF	TGCGCCAGCAGCTTGGGGCGGGCCACCTACGAGCAGTACTTC
TRBV5-1	TRBD2	few	TRBJ2-2	CASSLVAGRSGELFF	TGCGCCAGCAGCTTGGTAGCGGGAAGGTCCGGGGAGCTGTTTTTT
TRBV29-1	NA	few	TRBJ1-2	CSVQHMTGPFSYGYTF	TGCAGCGTCCAACACATGACAGGTCCGTTCTCCTATGGCTACACCTTC
TRBV14	TRBD1	once	TRBJ2-3	CASSRDRATDTQYF	TGTGCCAGCAGCCGGGACAGGGCGACAGATACGCAGTATTTT
TRBV11-2	TRBD1	NA	TRBJ2-7	CASSLEGQGAIYEQYF	TGTGCCAGCAGCTTAGAGGGACAGGGGGCTATCTACGAGCAGTACTTC
TRBV29-1	NA	NA	TRBJ2-7	CSVEDPLSGEGYEQYF	TGCAGCGTTGAAGACCCTCTGAGTGGGGAAGGATACGAGCAGTACTTC
TRBV29-1	TRBD1	few	TRBJ2-7	CSVGVPTGVVNEQYF	TGCAGCGTTGGAGTCCCGACAGGGGTGGTGAACGAGCAGTACTTC
TRBV9	TRBD1	NA	TRBJ2-7	CASSPRDRGRTHEQYF	TGTGCCAGCAGCCCCCGGGACAGGGGGCGCACCCACGAGCAGTACTTC